Below are 26 T cell receptor beta chains sequenced from a single sample in a study of blood T cell repertoires in COVID-19. Here immunoSEQ multiplex PCR was the method, and the copy in TCRdb shows in-frame clones only, minus some. The sample lists under 450,000 clones; roughly 87% were seen once. Sequencing input: PBMCs or T cells enriched from blood (not recorded which). The receptors shown here come from a woman aged 45-59 years who had recovered from COVID-19.

This sequence joins TRBV6-5 and TRBJ1-4, with D unclear. V was cut by 2 bases and J by 5 bases, with 6 bases left in between. The CDR3 totals 13 residues. The V gene's germline CDR1 is MNHEY and CDR2 SVGAGI. The CDR3 DNA sequence: TGTGCCAGCAGTTACCTCGAGAATGAAAAACTGTTTTTT. It specifies CASSYLENEKLFF.

This clone was counted once. The CDR3 spells CASSYTLRDQQFF. In nucleotides, the CDR3 is TGTGCCAGCAGTTACACATTACGGGATCAACAGTTCTTC. The V and J genes are TRBV6-2 or TRBV6-3 and TRBJ2-1, with a possible D match to TRBD2 (5 bases). Trimming removed 2 bases at V and 13 bases at J, with 15 bases between. The CDR3 runs to 13 residues. Germline V gives CDR1 MNHEY, CDR2 SVGEGT.

This clone turned up a few times. The chain has TRBV4-1 and TRBJ1-1, with 8 bases aligning to TRBD1. The CDR3 is made up of 15 amino acids. In germline, CDR1 is MGHRA, CDR2 YSYEKL. V was clipped by 0 bases and J by 5 bases; unmatched bases: 5. The chain's CDR3 is CASSQETGAGTEAFF. In DNA form, the CDR3 reads TGCGCCAGCAGCCAAGAGACAGGGGCTGGAACTGAAGCTTTCTTT.

V gene TRBV5-4 combines with J gene TRBJ1-4, with 8 bases lining up with TRBD1. The CDR3 has 14 residues. Germline lookup yields CDR1 SGHNT and CDR2 YYREEE (reference sequence). Losses at the gene ends were 4 bases for V and 7 bases for J; bases not matched to a gene: 6. The CDR3 spells CASSRTGLGEKLFF. The CDR3 DNA is TGTGCCAGCAGCCGGACAGGGTTGGGTGAAAAACTGTTTTTT.

V and J are TRBV5-1 and TRBJ1-1; 7 nucleotides agree with TRBD1. CDR1 and CDR2 from the germline V gene are SGHRS and YFSETQ. The junction had 13 bases not matched to a gene; V was cut back by 4 bases and J by 4 bases. This CDR3 comprises 16 residues. The chain's CDR3 is CASSPPGARGTTEAFF. The CDR3 DNA reads as TGCGCCAGCAGCCCCCCCGGGGCCAGGGGGACCACTGAAGCTTTCTTT.

This chain links TRBV7-9 with TRBJ1-1; possible D gene TRBD1, 5 bases. Trimming cost V 1 base and J 1 base, with 7 bases left between them. Germline V lookup: CDR1 SEHNR, CDR2 FQNEAQ (reference sequence). The CDR3 is 14 residues long. The CDR3 reads CASSLGGANTEAFF. The CDR3, as DNA: TGTGCCAGCAGCTTAGGCGGGGCGAACACTGAAGCTTTCTTT.

This chain uses TRBV2 with TRBJ1-5; 7 positions agree with TRBD1. Germline V gene sequence: CDR1 SNHLY, CDR2 FYNNEI. The J segment lost 4 bases and the V segment lost 6 bases, leaving 6 bases of the junction unmatched. This CDR3 is 14 amino acids long. The chain's CDR3 is CASRDRTGNQPQHF. CDR3 sequence (DNA): TGTGCCAGCAGAGACCGGACAGGTAATCAGCCCCAGCATTTT. The variable domain in full, completed from reference TRBV2 and TRBJ1-5, reads EPEVTQTPSHQVTQMGQEVILRCVPISNHLYFYWYRQILGQKVEFLVSFYNNEISEKSEIFDDQFSVERPDGSNFTLKIRSTKLEDSAMYFCASRDRTGNQPQHFGDGTRLSIL.

This chain joins TRBV6-1 and TRBJ1-1; perhaps TRBD1 as D (6 bases). V was shortened by 1 base and J by 0 bases, with 9 bases between the two germline ends. There are 15 residues in the CDR3. Germline CDR1 is MNHNS and CDR2 is SASEGT. CDR3 in DNA: TGTGCCAGCAGTGAAGGGGGGCCGCTGAACACTGAAGCTTTCTTT. Its translation: CASSEGGPLNTEAFF.

The chain uses TRBV1 and TRBJ1-5. TRBV1 is given as a pseudogene. This CDR3 comprises 16 residues. CDR3 residues: CTSRRTGGTPHQPQHF. Here the CDR3 DNA reads TGCACCAGCAGACGGACGGGAGGCACCCCTCATCAGCCCCAGCATTTT.

The rearrangement joins TRBV9 to TRBJ1-4; TRBD1 matches 7 bases. The CDR3 spans 15 residues. Germline CDR1 SGDLS, CDR2 YYNGEE. Trimming removed 1 base from V and 5 bases from J; junction bases left unmatched: 5. CDR3 DNA sequence: TGTGCCAGCAGCGTAACAGGGGTGGGAAATGAAAAACTGTTTTTT. It specifies CASSVTGVGNEKLFF.

A few counts support this clone. V usage is TRBV3-1 (or the pseudogene TRBV3-2) and J usage is TRBJ1-2; D unresolved. Germline CDR1 reads LGHDT; CDR2 reads YNNKEL (reference sequence). Deletions cut 4 bases from V and 2 bases from J, with 17 bases between. This CDR3 is 16 amino acids long. The CDR3 protein is CASSLDPRRENYGYTF. In DNA form, the CDR3 reads TGTGCCAGCAGCCTGGACCCAAGGAGGGAAAACTATGGCTACACCTTC.

The chain employs TRBV5-4 and TRBJ2-2; D is uncertain. Trimming shortened V by 4 bases and J by 3 bases, and 4 bases separated the two germline ends. Per the germline V gene, CDR1 is SGHNT and CDR2 is YYREEE (reference sequence). The CDR3 runs 12 residues. The CDR3 DNA reads as TGTGCCAGCAGCCTTGACACCGGGGAGCTGTTTTTT. It translates to CASSLDTGELFF. Using reference TRBV5-4 and TRBJ2-2 for the parts outside the CDR3, the full variable domain is ETGVTQSPTHLIKTRGQQVTLRCSSQSGHNTVSWYQQALGQGPQFIFQYYREEENGRGNFPPRFSGLQFPNYSSELNVNALELDDSALYLCASSLDTGELFFGEGSRLTVL.

This clone appeared a few times. CDR3 DNA: TGTGCCAGCAGCCTAAAAGCATGGACAGGCACAGATACGCAGTATTTT. Translating gives CASSLKAWTGTDTQYF. The V call is TRBV7-9, the J call TRBJ2-3; TRBD1 might be the D (6 bases). The CDR3 runs to 16 residues. From germline, CDR1 is SEHNR and CDR2 FQNEAQ (reference sequence). Between the trimmed V and J ends, which lost 5 bases and 1 base, there was a span of 16 bases.

The V gene is TRBV14, the J gene TRBJ1-5; D uncertain. This CDR3 comprises 14 residues. CDR1 and CDR2 from the germline V gene are SGHDN and FVKESK. V was cut by 4 bases and J by 8 bases, with 15 bases left in between. The CDR3 loop reads CASSLSGPGKPQHF. CDR3 sequence (DNA): TGTGCCAGCAGCCTAAGCGGCCCCGGGAAGCCCCAGCATTTT.

Notes on this clone: Sequence at one end of the junction differs from germline and may be a read error. The chain links TRBV6-5 to TRBJ2-2; TRBD1 aligns across 8 bases. Germline CDR1 and CDR2: MNHEY and SVGAGI. CDR3 length: 13 residues. Written as DNA, the CDR3 is TGTGCCAGCAGAAACGGACAGGGCGGGAAGCTGTTTTTT. Its protein product is CASRNGQGGKLFF.

This rearrangement joins TRBV19 to TRBJ1-5, with D perhaps matching TRBD1 (5 bases). The CDR3 covers 14 residues. CDR1 is LNHDA, CDR2 SQIVND, per germline (reference sequence). Trimming left V 7 bases short and J 7 bases short, with 17 bases between. CDR3 bases: TGTGCCAGTACTACAGGACAAGGCCAACAGCCCCAGCATTTT. Protein product: CASTTGQGQQPQHF. Together with reference TRBV19 and TRBJ1-5, the CDR3 gives the full variable domain: DGGITQSPKYLFRKEGQNVTLSCEQNLNHDAMYWYRQDPGQGLRLIYYSQIVNDFQKGDIAEGYSVSREKKESFPLTVTSAQKNPTAFYLCASTTGQGQQPQHFGDGTRLSIL.

This clone has a single count. The chain links TRBV7-9 to TRBJ2-3; D possibly corresponds to TRBD2 (5 bases). The germline CDR1 and CDR2 sequences are SEHNR and FQNEAQ (reference sequence). Trimming shortened V by 4 bases and J by 2 bases, and 16 bases separated the two germline ends. The CDR3 has 16 amino acids. The CDR3 loop reads CASSSSTSAPTDTQYF. In DNA, the CDR3 is TGTGCCAGCAGCTCCTCTACTAGTGCCCCCACAGATACGCAGTATTTT.

The chain links TRBV18 to TRBJ1-3, with D maybe TRBD1 (5 bases). The CDR3 consists of 15 residues. V was pared by 3 bases and J by 0 bases, with 9 bases between. In germline, CDR1 is KGHSH, CDR2 LQKENI. CDR3 DNA sequence: TGTGCCAGCTCACCCCCAGGGTTCTCTGGAAACACCATATATTTT. Translated, it gives CASSPPGFSGNTIYF.

There are a few counts of this clone. This chain connects TRBV7-9 to TRBJ1-4; D call uncertain. The CDR3 extends over 16 amino acids. V dropped 2 bases and J dropped 4 bases, with 14 bases sitting between them. CDR1 is SEHNR and CDR2 is FQNEAQ in the germline V gene (reference sequence). The chain's CDR3 is CASSLQLQSLNEKLFF. CDR3 in DNA: TGTGCCAGCAGCTTACAGTTACAGTCCCTTAATGAAAAACTGTTTTTT. The whole variable domain, filled in from reference TRBV7-9 and TRBJ1-4, reads DTGVSQNPRHKITKRGQNVTFRCDPISEHNRLYWYRQTLGQGPEFLTYFQNEAQLEKSRLLSDRFSAERPKGSFSTLEIQRTEQGDSAMYLCASSLQLQSLNEKLFFGSGTQLSVL.

This chain joins TRBV7-2 and TRBJ2-7; 8 bases line up with TRBD2. Trimming removed 2 bases from V and 0 bases from J; junction bases left unmatched: 3. CDR1 SGHTA and CDR2 FQGNSA come from the germline V gene. The CDR3 runs to 15 residues. The CDR3 protein is CASSLLAGLSYEQYF. As DNA, the CDR3 is TGTGCCAGCAGCTTACTAGCGGGCCTCTCCTACGAGCAGTACTTC.

CDR3: CASSPPTGSNYGYTF. The CDR3 DNA sequence: TGTGCCAGCTCACCCCCGACAGGCTCTAACTATGGCTACACCTTC. V is TRBV18 and J is TRBJ1-2, with D possibly matching TRBD1 (6 bases). V lost 3 bases and J 0 bases, leaving 11 bases between the germline ends. Germline V gene lookup returns CDR1 KGHSH and CDR2 LQKENI. The CDR3 covers 15 residues.

CDR3 in amino acids: CSVEVGQTTTNEKLFF. The DNA of the CDR3 is TGCAGCGTTGAAGTAGGACAGACTACAACTAATGAAAAACTGTTTTTT. The chain couples TRBV29-1 to TRBJ1-4; D is perhaps TRBD1 (6 bases). Germline-derived CDR1 and CDR2 are SQVTM and ANQGSEA. The CDR3 extends over 16 amino acids. The V end lost 1 base, the J end lost 0 bases, and 12 bases lay between the germline ends.

The chain has TRBV14 and TRBJ2-5; weak D call: TRBD2 (7 bases). V lost 4 bases, J lost 2 bases, and 17 bases lay in between. Germline V lookup: CDR1 SGHDN, CDR2 FVKESK. CDR3 size: 16 residues. The CDR3 spells CASSRLARGQQETQYF. The CDR3 region has the DNA TGTGCCAGCAGCCGACTAGCTAGGGGACAACAAGAGACCCAGTACTTC. The variable domain in full, completed from reference TRBV14 and TRBJ2-5, reads EAGVTQFPSHSVIEKGQTVTLRCDPISGHDNLYWYRRVMGKEIKFLLHFVKESKQDESGMPNNRFLAERTGGTYSTLKVQPAELEDSGVYFCASSRLARGQQETQYFGPGTRLLVL.

The chain employs TRBV15 and TRBJ1-6, with no clear D. There are 11 residues in the CDR3. CDR1 is LNHNV and CDR2 is YYDKDF in the germline V gene (reference sequence). V was cut by 3 bases and J by 12 bases, with 6 bases left in between. CDR3 sequence: CATSRAGPLHF. In nucleotides, the CDR3 is TGTGCCACCAGCAGGGCGGGACCCCTCCACTTT.

The chain joins TRBV18 to TRBJ1-2; D unresolved. The length of the CDR3 is 11 residues. Trimming took 9 bases from V and 6 from J, leaving 11 bases between them. The germline V gene encodes CDR1 KGHSH and CDR2 LQKENI. This CDR3 is CASRRENGYTF. CDR3 DNA: TGTGCCAGTCGCCGGGAAAATGGCTACACCTTC.

This chain uses TRBV10-3 with TRBJ1-2; D unclear. Trimming shortened V by 4 bases and J by 5 bases, and 20 bases separated the two germline ends. Germline lookup yields CDR1 ENHRY and CDR2 SYGVKD. The CDR3 is 16 residues long. CDR3 sequence: CAISVTSGSSPYGYTF. The DNA of the CDR3 is TGTGCCATCAGTGTTACATCCGGGTCTTCCCCGTATGGCTACACCTTC.